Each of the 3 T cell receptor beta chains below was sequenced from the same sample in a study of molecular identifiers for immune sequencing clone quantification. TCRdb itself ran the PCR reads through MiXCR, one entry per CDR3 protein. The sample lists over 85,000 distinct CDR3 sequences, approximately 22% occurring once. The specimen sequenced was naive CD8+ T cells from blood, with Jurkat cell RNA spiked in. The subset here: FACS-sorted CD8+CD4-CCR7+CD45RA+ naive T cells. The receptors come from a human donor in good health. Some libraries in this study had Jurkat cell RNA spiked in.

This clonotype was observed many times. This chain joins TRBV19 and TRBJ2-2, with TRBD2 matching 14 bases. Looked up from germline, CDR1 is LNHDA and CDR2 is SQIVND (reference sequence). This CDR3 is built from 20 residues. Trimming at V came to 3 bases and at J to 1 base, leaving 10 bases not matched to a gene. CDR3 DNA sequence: TGTGCCAGTAGTATCGGGCCGGGACTAGCGGGGGTATTGAACACCGGGGAGCTGTTTTTT. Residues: CASSIGPGLAGVLNTGELFF.

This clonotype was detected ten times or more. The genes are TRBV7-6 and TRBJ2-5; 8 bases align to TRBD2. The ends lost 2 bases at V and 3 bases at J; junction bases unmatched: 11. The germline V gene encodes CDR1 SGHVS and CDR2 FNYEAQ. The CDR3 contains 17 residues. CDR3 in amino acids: CASSLNYPTSVKETQYF. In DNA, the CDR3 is TGTGCCAGCAGCTTAAACTACCCGACTAGCGTTAAAGAGACCCAGTACTTC.

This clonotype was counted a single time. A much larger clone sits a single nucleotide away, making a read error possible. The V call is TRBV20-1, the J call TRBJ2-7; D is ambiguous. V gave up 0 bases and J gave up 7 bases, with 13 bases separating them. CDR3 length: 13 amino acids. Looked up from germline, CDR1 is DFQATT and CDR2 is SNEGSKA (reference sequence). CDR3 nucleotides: TGCAGTGCTAGAGATCCACGACTGGGGGAGCAGTACTTC. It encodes CSARDPRLGEQYF.